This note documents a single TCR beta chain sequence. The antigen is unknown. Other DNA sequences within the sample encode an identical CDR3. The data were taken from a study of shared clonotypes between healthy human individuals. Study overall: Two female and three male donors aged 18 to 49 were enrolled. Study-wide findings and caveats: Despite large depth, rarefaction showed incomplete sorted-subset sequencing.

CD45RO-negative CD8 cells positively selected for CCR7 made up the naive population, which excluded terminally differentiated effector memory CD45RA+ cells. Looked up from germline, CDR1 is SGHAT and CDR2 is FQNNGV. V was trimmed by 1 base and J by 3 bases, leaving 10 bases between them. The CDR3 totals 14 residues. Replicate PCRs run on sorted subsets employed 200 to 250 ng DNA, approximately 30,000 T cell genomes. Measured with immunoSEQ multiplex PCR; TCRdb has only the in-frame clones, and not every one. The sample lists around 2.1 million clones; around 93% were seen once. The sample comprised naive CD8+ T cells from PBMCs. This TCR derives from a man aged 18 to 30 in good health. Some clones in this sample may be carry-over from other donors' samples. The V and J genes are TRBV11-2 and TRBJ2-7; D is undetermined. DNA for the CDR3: TGTGCCAGCAGCTTAGTTGGCTCCGTCTACGAGCAGTACTTC. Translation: CASSLVGSVYEQYF. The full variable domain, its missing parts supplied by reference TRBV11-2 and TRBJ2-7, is EAGVAQSPRYKIIEKRQSVAFWCNPISGHATLYWYQQILGQGPKLLIQFQNNGVVDDSQLPKDRFSAERLKGVDSTLKIQPAKLEDSAVYLCASSLVGSVYEQYFGPGTRLTVT.